This entry concerns a single T cell receptor beta chain. The data originate from a study of blood T cell repertoires in COVID-19. Study-level background: In each case, the material was cDNA or gDNA derived from T cells, B-cell-depleted T cells, or PBMCs.

Using immunoSEQ multiplex PCR, the repertoire was profiled, and TCRdb retains in-frame clones only, with some absent. The sample consists of a few hundred thousand clones, nearly 90% of them appearing once. The ends lost 8 bases at V and 2 bases at J; junction bases unmatched: 17. The CDR3 length is 18 residues. The germline V gene encodes CDR1 SNHLY and CDR2 FYNNEI. Participant ages covered roughly 18 to 89 years across about two dozen US areas. Clinical history reported by participants formed the basis on which cohorts were assigned. The sequenced sample was PBMCs or T cells enriched from blood (not recorded which). V gene TRBV2 combines with J gene TRBJ2-7, with 11 bases lining up with TRBD2. This receptor was obtained from a woman aged 25 to 39 who had recovered from COVID-19. As DNA, the CDR3 is TGTGCCAGCCTAGGGACAGTCCGGACTAGCGGGTCACCCTACGAGCAGTACTTC. It codes for CASLGTVRTSGSPYEQYF.